The present entry profiles one T cell receptor (beta chain) with its context. The source of the sample is a study of control samples from healthy donors and cancer patients. The CDR3 sequence is 15 residues long. Trimming left V 3 bases short and J 4 bases short, with 10 bases between. In germline, CDR1 is MGHDK, CDR2 SYGVNS. Measured with immunoSEQ multiplex PCR; TCRdb has only the in-frame clones, and not every one. This table has about 180,000 clones, nearly 90% appearing once. The sequenced sample was blood. The TCR comes from a woman in her forties or fifties in good health. The chain employs TRBV25-1 and TRBJ1-6; D unresolved. CDR3: CASSEALRYNSPLHF. The CDR3 DNA is TGTGCCAGCAGTGAGGCATTGCGGTATAATTCACCCCTCCACTTT. The full variable domain, its missing parts supplied by reference TRBV25-1 and TRBJ1-6, is EADIYQTPRYLVIGTGKKITLECSQTMGHDKMYWYQQDPGMELHLIHYSYGVNSTEKGDLSSESTVSRIRTEHFPLTLESARPSHTSQYLCASSEALRYNSPLHFGNGTRLTVT.